The 8 T cell receptor beta chains below come from one sample, sequenced in a study of control samples from healthy donors and cancer patients. Assay used: immunoSEQ multiplex PCR; TCRdb lists only in-frame clones, some missing. The sample lists around 94,000 clones, roughly 86% occurring once. The sample consisted of blood. Receptors were obtained from a woman aged 50 to 60 in good health.

CDR3 amino acids: CASRGLGSNNEQFF. CDR3 coding DNA: TGTGCCAGCAGGGGACTAGGCTCTAACAATGAGCAGTTCTTC. This sequence joins TRBV27 and TRBJ2-1, with 8 bases fitting TRBD2. Germline-derived CDR1 and CDR2 are MNHEY and SMNVEV (reference sequence). The CDR3 loop spans 14 amino acids. V shed 6 bases and J 5 bases; nucleotides not matched to a gene: 6.

The chain combines TRBV10-1 with TRBJ2-5; D may be TRBD1 (5 bases). This CDR3 has 15 amino acids. V gave up 0 bases and J gave up 7 bases, with 15 bases separating them. The germline CDR1 and CDR2 sequences are WNHNN and SYGVQD (reference sequence). The CDR3 bases are TGCGCCAGCAGTGAGTCGTCTAATCAAAGGGGGACCCAGTACTTC. Translating it yields CASSESSNQRGTQYF.

The sample holds one count of this clone. The chain uses TRBV15 and TRBJ2-5, with D possibly TRBD2 on 6 matching bases. This CDR3 has 13 residues. Trimming left V 0 bases short and J 5 bases short, with 7 bases between. Germline CDR1 reads LNHNV; CDR2 reads YYDKDF (reference sequence). The CDR3 loop reads CATSRELAETQYF. The CDR3, as DNA: TGTGCCACCAGCAGAGAGCTAGCGGAGACCCAGTACTTC. The full variable domain, with the rest looked up from reference TRBV15 and TRBJ2-5, is DAMVIQNPRYQVTQFGKPVTLSCSQTLNHNVMYWYQQKSSQAPKLLFHYYDKDFNNEADTPDNFQSRRPNTSFCFLDIRSPGLGDTAMYLCATSRELAETQYFGPGTRLLVL.

V usage is TRBV28 and J usage is TRBJ1-2; 7 bases are a match to TRBD1. CDR3 length equals 15 residues. J lost 4 bases, V lost 6 bases, and 11 bases had no gene match. Germline assignment: CDR1 MDHEN and CDR2 SYDVKM. CDR3 residues: CASRTTGTDFYGYTF. The CDR3 DNA is TGTGCCAGCAGAACAACCGGGACAGATTTCTATGGCTACACCTTC.

The chain has TRBV7-2 and TRBJ2-7, with D possibly matching TRBD1 (6 bases). V gave up 4 bases and J gave up 4 bases, with 11 bases separating them. The CDR3 extends over 13 amino acids. Germline values: CDR1 SGHTA, CDR2 FQGNSA. CDR3 amino acids: CASSWRTDYEQYF. The CDR3 DNA reads as TGTGCCAGCAGCTGGAGGACAGATTACGAGCAGTACTTC. The variable domain in full, completed from reference TRBV7-2 and TRBJ2-7, reads GAGVSQSPSNKVTEKGKDVELRCDPISGHTALYWYRQSLGQGLEFLIYFQGNSAPDKSGLPSDRFSAERTGGSVSTLTIQRTQQEDSAVYLCASSWRTDYEQYFGPGTRLTVT.

This chain links TRBV21-1 with TRBJ2-5; TRBD2 reflects the table's D call only, with no check against the DNA. TRBV21-1 is marked as a pseudogene. The CDR3 loop spans 14 amino acids. In DNA, the CDR3 is TGTGCCAGATCTAGCTCAGGCAAGGCGGGGACCCAGTACTTC. This translates into CARSSSGKAGTQYF.

The rearrangement joins TRBV6-1 to TRBJ2-2, with 8 bases that match TRBD2. Germline values: CDR1 MNHNS, CDR2 SASEGT. V lost 3 bases and J lost 6; bases outside the gene matches: 6. The CDR3 has 15 amino acids. The CDR3: CASSDAGGLSGELFF. The CDR3 bases are TGTGCCAGCAGTGATGCGGGGGGTTTATCCGGGGAGCTGTTTTTT.

This chain joins TRBV11-2 and TRBJ2-4; D gene uncertain. The CDR3 totals 14 residues. The germline CDR1 and CDR2 sequences are SGHAT and FQNNGV. V shed 4 bases and J shed 0 bases, with 7 bases lying between them. This CDR3 is CASSSRLAKNIQYF. The DNA of the CDR3 is TGTGCCAGCAGCTCAAGACTAGCCAAAAACATTCAGTACTTC.